The source of this T cell receptor beta chain is a study of blood T cell repertoires in COVID-19 (dated by TCRdb to the early 2020s). Study-wide context: The collaborator samples originated in the United States, Italy and Spain and spanned the acute and convalescent phases of COVID-19. The material from the prospective study consisted of cDNA or gDNA derived from T cells, B-cell-depleted T cells, or PBMCs. HLA class I and class II types, where available, came from metadata supplied by the sample provider rather than from assay-based typing. The samples were drawn from the first 160 participants of the ongoing ImmuneRACE study and from 950 to 1,500 subjects provided by 6 global collaborators. The repertoires were released in a freely available public database intended as a resource for research on the immune response to SARS-CoV-2. Deeply sampled blood TCRbeta repertoires from subjects exposed to, actively infected with, or recovered from COVID-19 were included in the dataset. Sample metadata almost always included a de-identified subject ID, COVID-19 status, age in years and sex. The study at large found these results: Clinical and demographic metadata were provided uncurated, with the amount varying by source and participant.

From a lookup of the germline V gene, CDR1 and CDR2 are MDHEN and SYDVKM. Taken from cysteine to phenylalanine, the CDR3 has 12 residues. Only the CDR3 part of the read is kept: 36 bases, read in frame from the first base. V is pared back by 5 bases and J by 12 bases, with 11 bases lying between the germline termini. This clone was recorded only once. The antigen it recognizes is unknown. No much larger clone exists at a distance of one base, and base qualities are not known. TCRbeta CDR3 regions were amplified from genomic DNA by means of the immunoSEQ Assay, a bias-controlled multiplex PCR. Per the source publication's procedure: The number of nucleated cells in each sample was estimated from the amplification of reference gene primers within the assay. Sequence reads were collapsed and filtered to measure the absolute abundance of every unique TCRbeta CDR3 rearrangement. For each sample, productive Simpson clonality was calculated as the square root of Simpson's diversity index across productive rearrangements. This is the immuneACCESS table as TCRdb keeps it, with only in-frame sequences that have V and J called. A part of the clones is gone; compared with another copy, unresolved V genes explain less than half, and the rest is unexplained. V and J calls and clone size are copied from that table; D and trimming were computed from the DNA. The sample profile shows 100,000 or so clones; less than 90% of them were found once. Roughly 2% of the sample goes to the ten largest clones.

Each collaborating institution followed its own protocols to collect whole blood in K2EDTA tubes. For TCRbeta analysis, collaborators shipped samples in one of three forms: frozen whole blood, isolated PBMCs, or DNA extracted from either of those sample types. This clonotype was obtained from a man between 65 and 85 years old with active or convalescent COVID-19. The sequence links TRBV28 to TRBJ1-6, with the D gene call left open. Sequences were obtained from peripheral blood. The DNA is as follows: TGTGCCAGCAGTCCCCCGGGTCAACCCCTCCACTTT. It specifies CASSPPGQPLHF.